Listed below are T cell receptor beta chains from one sample, sequenced in a study of blood T cell repertoires in COVID-19. The table came from immunoSEQ multiplex PCR; TCRdb's copy has only in-frame clones and leaves some out. The table shows about 270,000 clones, with 75% to 90% occurring only once. Sequencing was done on a sample of PBMCs or T cells enriched from blood (not recorded which). The source of these receptors is a woman in her 30s with acute COVID-19. CDR3s include the opening cysteine and the closing phenylalanine or tryptophan. A D gene is named only where the DNA matches it firmly. Not all rows give a size; the values are once, few, many and, for expanded clones, a class.

j_call | clone_size | v_call | d_call | cdr3_nt | cdr3_aa
TRBJ1-6 | NA | TRBV11-2 | NA | TGTGCCAGCAGCTTAAATTTACAGGAGAATTCACCCCTCCACTTT | CASSLNLQENSPLHF
TRBJ2-2 | once | TRBV5-4 | TRBD1 | TGTGCCAGCAGCGGAACAGGGGGCTTCACCGGGGAGCTGTTTTTT | CASSGTGGFTGELFF
TRBJ1-3 | NA | TRBV7-9 | NA | TGTGCCAGCAGCCCGGTCGAGCGCGGAAACACCATATATTTT | CASSPVERGNTIYF
TRBJ2-7 | NA | TRBV10-3 | NA | TGTGCCATCAGTGAGTTGACAACGACAGTTTCCTACGAGCAGTACTTC | CAISELTTTVSYEQYF
TRBJ1-5 | NA | TRBV19 | NA | TGTGCCAGTATAAAAGGGACTAATCAGCCCCAGCATTTT | CASIKGTNQPQHF
TRBJ2-5 | many | TRBV7-7 | TRBD2 | TGTGCCAGCAGCTTAGGGCGACTAGCGGGAGCCCAAGAGACCCAGTACTTC | CASSLGRLAGAQETQYF
TRBJ1-6 | NA | TRBV21-1 | NA | TGTGCCAGCAGGCGGGACTGCTCTTCACCCCTCCACTTT | CASRRDCSSPLHF
TRBJ2-1 | NA | TRBV19 | NA | TGTGCCAGTACCAGCGACAGTTACAATGAGCAGTTCTTC | CASTSDSYNEQFF
TRBJ1-1 | NA | TRBV28 | NA | TGTGCCTCCCTACAGCACTCCGTCTACTCCCCTGAAGCTTTCTTT | CASLQHSVYSPEAFF
TRBJ2-1 | NA | TRBV3-1/TRBV3-2 | TRBD2 | TGTGCCAGCAGCCAAGAGGGGGGGTGGAACAATGAGCAGTTCTTC | CASSQEGGWNNEQFF
TRBJ1-1 | NA | TRBV11-2 | NA | TGTGCCAGCAGCCCGGGTTCGTTGGCGATGAACACTGAAGCTTTCTTT | CASSPGSLAMNTEAFF
TRBJ2-7 | once | TRBV19 | TRBD2 | TGTGCCAGTAGGAGGACTAGCGGGAACTACGAGCAGTACTTC | CASRRTSGNYEQYF
TRBJ1-2 | NA | TRBV27 | TRBD1 | TGTGCCAGCAGTTCACAGGACAGGGGGTTAAGTAGTGGCTACACCTTC | CASSSQDRGLSSGYTF
TRBJ2-3 | NA | TRBV30 | NA | TGTGCCTGGAGTCGAGGGAGTAGCACAGATACGCAGTATTTT | CAWSRGSSTDTQYF
TRBJ2-1 | NA | TRBV15 | TRBD2 | TGTGCCACCAGCTACCATCCAGCGGGAGGGTTGGATGAGCAGTTCTTC | CATSYHPAGGLDEQFF
TRBJ2-6 | NA | TRBV7-8 | TRBD1 | TGTGCCAGCAGCCGAACAGGGGGCACTGGGGCCAACGTCCTGACTTTC | CASSRTGGTGANVLTF
TRBJ1-2 | NA | TRBV28 | NA | TGTGCCAGCAGTCCCGGGAACTATGGCTACACCTTC | CASSPGNYGYTF
TRBJ2-7 | once | TRBV24-1 | TRBD1 | TGTGCCACCAGGAACCGGGACAGGGACGAGCAGTACTTC | CATRNRDRDEQYF
TRBJ2-1 | NA | TRBV5-1 | TRBD2 | TGCGCCAGCAGCTTGGTCCCCCCAAGGACTAGCTCCTACAATGAGCAGTTCTTC | CASSLVPPRTSSYNEQFF
TRBJ1-4 | NA | TRBV28 | TRBD1 | TGTGCCAGCAGTTTAGGAGACAGGGGGCCTGAAAAACTGTTTTTT | CASSLGDRGPEKLFF
TRBJ2-3 | NA | TRBV2 | NA | TGTGCCAGCAGGGGGCCGGGAGATACGCAGTATTTT | CASRGPGDTQYF
TRBJ2-1 | NA | TRBV5-4 | TRBD2 | TGTGCCAGCAGCTTGGGGGGACTAAACGGTGAGCAGTTCTTC | CASSLGGLNGEQFF
TRBJ2-1 | NA | TRBV9 | NA | TGTGCCAGCAGCGTATTTACAGGATCCTACAATGAGCAGTTCTTC | CASSVFTGSYNEQFF
TRBJ2-3 | NA | TRBV7-2 | TRBD1 | TGTGCCAGCAGATACGGGACAGGGGGCACAGATACGCAGTATTTT | CASRYGTGGTDTQYF
TRBJ1-2 | NA | TRBV18 | NA | TGTGCCAGCTCACCAGTTCCACGACCCGGGGATGGCTACACCTTC | CASSPVPRPGDGYTF
TRBJ1-5 | few | TRBV27 | NA | TGTGCCAGCAGTTTGAAGGACAGTCGAATGGGCAATCAGCCCCAGCATTTT | CASSLKDSRMGNQPQHF
TRBJ2-1 | NA | TRBV7-3 | NA | TGTGCCAGCACCCAAGGGGATGGCGGCCGGCAGTTCTTC | CASTQGDGGRQFF
TRBJ1-6 | NA | TRBV7-9 | TRBD1 | TGTGCCAGCAGCCTTGCTTCCTTCGGGACAGCCTATAATTCACCCCTCCACTTT | CASSLASFGTAYNSPLHF
TRBJ2-1 | NA | TRBV4-1 | NA | TGCGCCAGCAGCCAGTATGTCCCGCGTGCGGTAATAGACAATGAGCAGTTCTTC | CASSQYVPRAVIDNEQFF
TRBJ1-1 | NA | TRBV19 | TRBD1 | TGTGCCAGTAGGCCTCGACAGGGGACTCCCAACACTGAAGCTTTCTTT | CASRPRQGTPNTEAFF
TRBJ2-7 | NA | TRBV7-9 | TRBD2 | TGTGCCAGCACCACGGGGGGGAACTACGAGCAGTACTTC | CASTTGGNYEQYF
TRBJ1-6 | NA | TRBV14 | NA | TGTGCCAGCAGCCAAAACCGTGTAGGGGATAATTCACCCCTCCACTTT | CASSQNRVGDNSPLHF
TRBJ1-3 | NA | TRBV28 | NA | TGTGCCAGCAGTCGAACTTCTGGAAACACCATATATTTT | CASSRTSGNTIYF
TRBJ1-2 | NA | TRBV7-9 | TRBD1 | TGTGCCAGCAGCTTCCAGGGGGCTACTAACTATGGCTACACCTTC | CASSFQGATNYGYTF
TRBJ2-1 | NA | TRBV6-5 | NA | TGTGCCAGCATTCCGTTTCCAGCCGGGAATGAGCAGTTCTTC | CASIPFPAGNEQFF
TRBJ2-3 | once | TRBV12-3/TRBV12-4 | NA | TGTGCCAGCATCTTCAGGTTCACGGATACGCAGTATTTT | CASIFRFTDTQYF
TRBJ2-3 | NA | TRBV12-5 | NA | TGTGCTAGTGGTGCCGCGGGGCTCACAGATACGCAGTATTTT | CASGAAGLTDTQYF
TRBJ2-3 | NA | TRBV12-3/TRBV12-4 | NA | TGTGCCAGCAGTGCCGGGTTTGATACGCAGTATTTT | CASSAGFDTQYF
TRBJ2-3 | NA | TRBV7-9 | TRBD2 | TGTGCCAGCAGCTTACGGGCGGGAGCTCTTCGGAATACGCAGTATTTT | CASSLRAGALRNTQYF
TRBJ1-3 | NA | TRBV29-1 | NA | TGCAGCGTAACCGGGACAAGTTACTCTGGAAACACCATATATTTT | CSVTGTSYSGNTIYF
TRBJ2-7 | NA | TRBV28 | TRBD2 | TGTGCCAGCATTCCCCCTAGCGGGATCGAGCAGTACTTC | CASIPPSGIEQYF
TRBJ2-2 | NA | TRBV3-1/TRBV3-2 | NA | TGTGCCAGCAGCCAAGATCTCAGCGGTAGTGGGGAGCTGTTTTTT | CASSQDLSGSGELFF